The 5 T cell receptor beta chains listed next were all sequenced from one sample in a study of neurological immune-mediated disorders. TCRdb re-called the 5' RACE reads through MiXCR, storing one row per CDR3 protein. The sample includes about 33,000 distinct CDR3 sequences, approximately 1.6% of them seen just once. Specimen: PBMCs. Receptor source: a woman aged 25 to 45 with multiple sclerosis.

This clonotype was counted at least ten times. The V and J genes are TRBV5-1 and TRBJ2-5; D is unclear. Germline-derived CDR1 and CDR2 are SGHRS and YFSETQ. The CDR3 contains 11 residues. V gave up 2 bases and J gave up 5 bases, with 4 bases separating them. This chain's CDR3 is CASSLDETQYF. CDR3 DNA: TGCGCCAGCAGCTTAGACGAGACCCAGTACTTC.

There are many counts of this clonotype. The chain joins TRBV10-2 to TRBJ2-3; a possible D gene is TRBD1 (5 bases). V lost 6 bases to trimming and J lost 6 bases, with 10 bases between them. Germline values: CDR1 WSHSY, CDR2 SAAADI. This CDR3 contains 12 residues. In nucleotides, the CDR3 is TGCGCCAGCAGCGTAGGGGTGGATACGCAGTATTTT. It is translated as CASSVGVDTQYF.

This clonotype was recorded many times. The rearrangement uses TRBV5-1 and TRBJ2-1; 14 bases match TRBD2. Unmatched junction bases numbered 5, after V lost 3 bases and J lost 9 bases. CDR3 length: 15 amino acids. From germline, CDR1 is SGHRS and CDR2 YFSETQ. CDR3 in amino acids: CASSSTSGGAGEQFF. CDR3 sequence (DNA): TGCGCCAGCAGCTCGACTAGCGGGGGGGCCGGTGAGCAGTTCTTC.

The table lists this clonotype with many counts. CDR3: CASSLIESEQYF. CDR3 bases: TGTGCCAGCAGCTTAATTGAGTCCGAGCAGTACTTC. V is TRBV7-9 and J is TRBJ2-7; D call uncertain. The CDR3 contains 12 residues. The germline V gene has CDR1 SEHNR and CDR2 FQNEAQ (reference sequence). Trimming left V 2 bases short and J 6 bases short, with 8 bases between.

This clonotype came up many times. The CDR3 is CASSTGRSSGANVLTF. The DNA of the CDR3 is TGTGCCAGCAGCACGGGCCGAAGCTCTGGGGCCAACGTCCTGACTTTC. The chain has TRBV5-5 and TRBJ2-6; D gene unclear. This CDR3 has 16 amino acids. CDR1 SGHKS and CDR2 YYEKEE come from the germline V gene (reference sequence). The V gene lost 4 bases and the J gene lost 0 bases, with 11 bases spanning the gap.